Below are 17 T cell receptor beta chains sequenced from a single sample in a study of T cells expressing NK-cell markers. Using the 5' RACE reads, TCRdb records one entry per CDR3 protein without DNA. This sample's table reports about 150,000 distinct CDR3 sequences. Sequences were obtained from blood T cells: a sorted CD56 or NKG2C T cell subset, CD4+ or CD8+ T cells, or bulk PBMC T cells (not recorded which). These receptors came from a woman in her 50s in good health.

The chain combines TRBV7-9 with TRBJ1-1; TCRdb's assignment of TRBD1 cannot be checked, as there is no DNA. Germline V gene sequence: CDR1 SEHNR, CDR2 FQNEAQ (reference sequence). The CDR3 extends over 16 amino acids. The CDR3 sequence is CASSSTGTGGDTEAFF.

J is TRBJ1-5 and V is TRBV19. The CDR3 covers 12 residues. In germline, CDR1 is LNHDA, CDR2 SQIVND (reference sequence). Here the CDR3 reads CASSSRNQPQHF.

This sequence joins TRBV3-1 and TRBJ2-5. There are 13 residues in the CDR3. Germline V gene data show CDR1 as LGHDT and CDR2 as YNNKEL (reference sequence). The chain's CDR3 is CASSPVNQETQYF.

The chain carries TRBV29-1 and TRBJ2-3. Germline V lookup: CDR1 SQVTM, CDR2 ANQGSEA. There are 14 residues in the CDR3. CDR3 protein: CSVEGGLGTDTQYF.

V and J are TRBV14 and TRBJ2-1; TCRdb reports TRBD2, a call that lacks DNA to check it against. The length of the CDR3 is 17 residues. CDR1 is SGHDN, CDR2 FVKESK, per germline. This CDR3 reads CASSSTGTISSYNEQFF.

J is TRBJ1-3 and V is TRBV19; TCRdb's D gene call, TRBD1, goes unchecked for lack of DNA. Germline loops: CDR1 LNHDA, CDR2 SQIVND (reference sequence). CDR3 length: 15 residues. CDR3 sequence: CASSIDLGGGNTIYF.

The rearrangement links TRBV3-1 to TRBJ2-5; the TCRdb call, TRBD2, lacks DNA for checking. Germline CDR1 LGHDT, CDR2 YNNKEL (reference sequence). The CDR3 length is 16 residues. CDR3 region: CASSQEGGAGEETQYF.

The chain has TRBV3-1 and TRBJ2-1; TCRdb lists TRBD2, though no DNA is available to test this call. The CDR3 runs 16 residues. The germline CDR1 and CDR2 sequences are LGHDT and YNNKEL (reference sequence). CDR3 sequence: CASSQAFGGPYNEQFF.

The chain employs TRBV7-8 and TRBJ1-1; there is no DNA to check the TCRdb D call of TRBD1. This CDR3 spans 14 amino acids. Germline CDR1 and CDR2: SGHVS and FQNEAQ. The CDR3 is CASTIFSRGPEAFF.

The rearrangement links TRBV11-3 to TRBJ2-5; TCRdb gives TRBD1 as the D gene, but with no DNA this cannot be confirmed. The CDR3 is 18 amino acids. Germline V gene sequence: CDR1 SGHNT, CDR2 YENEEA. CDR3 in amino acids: CASSPPGGGSIFQETQYF.

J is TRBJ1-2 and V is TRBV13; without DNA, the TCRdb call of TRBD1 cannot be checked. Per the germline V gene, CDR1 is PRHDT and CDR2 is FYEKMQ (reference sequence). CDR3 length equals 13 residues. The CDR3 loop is CASSLGAGRDYTF.

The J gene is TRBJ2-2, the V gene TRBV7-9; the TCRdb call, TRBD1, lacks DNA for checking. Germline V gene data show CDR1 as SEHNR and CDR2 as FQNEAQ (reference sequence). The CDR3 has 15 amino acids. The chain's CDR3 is CASSLWDPDTGELFF.

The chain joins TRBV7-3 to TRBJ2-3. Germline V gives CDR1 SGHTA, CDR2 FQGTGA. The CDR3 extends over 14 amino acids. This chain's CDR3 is CASSPMTGTDTQYF.

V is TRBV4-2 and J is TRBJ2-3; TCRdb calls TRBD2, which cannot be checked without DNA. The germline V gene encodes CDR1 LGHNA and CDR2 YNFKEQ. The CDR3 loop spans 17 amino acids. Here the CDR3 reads CASSQDGRAGHTDTQYF.

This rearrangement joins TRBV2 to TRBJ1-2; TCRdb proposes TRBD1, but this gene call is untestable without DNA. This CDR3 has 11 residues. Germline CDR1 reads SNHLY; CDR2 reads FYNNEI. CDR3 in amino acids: CASGRLYGYTF. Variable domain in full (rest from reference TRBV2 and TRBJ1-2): EPEVTQTPSHQVTQMGQEVILRCVPISNHLYFYWYRQILGQKVEFLVSFYNNEISEKSEIFDDQFSVERPDGSNFTLKIRSTKLEDSAMYFCASGRLYGYTFGSGTRLTVV.

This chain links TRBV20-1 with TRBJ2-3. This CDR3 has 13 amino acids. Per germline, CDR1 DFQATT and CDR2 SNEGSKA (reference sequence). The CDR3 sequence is CSARSGVLDTQYF.

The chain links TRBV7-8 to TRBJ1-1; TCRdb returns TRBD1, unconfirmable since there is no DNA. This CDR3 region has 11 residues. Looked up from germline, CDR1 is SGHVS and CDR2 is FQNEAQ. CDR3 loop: CAIVEGDEAFF.